The sequence of this T cell receptor (beta chain) was determined in a study of Graves' ophthalmopathy and Graves' hyperthyroidism. In the study overall: Over 18 months of follow-up, stable hyperthyroidism required that no ophthalmopathy appear. Whole-study results and caveats: Ophthalmopathy progression predictions by the model showed about 72% specificity and approximately 70% sensitivity. The blood repertoire also included most expanded thyroid clonotypes above 0.001 frequency.

Amplified material comprised TCR beta CDR3 regions derived from RNA transcripts. RT-PCR was first run with HTBI primers, then multiplex PCR in a second round. TCRdb called the multiplex PCR reads again in MiXCR, with one record for every CDR3 protein. The data show approximately 1.2 million distinct CDR3 sequences, about 40% seen once. Germline V CDR1 and CDR2: MNHEY, SVGAGI. This CDR3 is built from 14 residues. Deletions cut 2 bases from V and 8 bases from J, with 16 bases between. A note on this clonotype: Its antigen is currently unknown.

Additional autoimmune diseases, uncontrolled infections, pregnancy or lactation disqualified patients. The receptor comes from an adult man with Graves' hyperthyroidism. The rearrangement uses TRBV6-5 and TRBJ2-7; perhaps D is TRBD1 or TRBD2 (5 bases each). The sample comprised peripheral blood or thyroid tissue (not recorded which). As DNA, the CDR3 is TGTGCCAGCAGTTACCCTGGGGACCCCGCGAAGCAGTACTTC. Translation: CASSYPGDPAKQYF.